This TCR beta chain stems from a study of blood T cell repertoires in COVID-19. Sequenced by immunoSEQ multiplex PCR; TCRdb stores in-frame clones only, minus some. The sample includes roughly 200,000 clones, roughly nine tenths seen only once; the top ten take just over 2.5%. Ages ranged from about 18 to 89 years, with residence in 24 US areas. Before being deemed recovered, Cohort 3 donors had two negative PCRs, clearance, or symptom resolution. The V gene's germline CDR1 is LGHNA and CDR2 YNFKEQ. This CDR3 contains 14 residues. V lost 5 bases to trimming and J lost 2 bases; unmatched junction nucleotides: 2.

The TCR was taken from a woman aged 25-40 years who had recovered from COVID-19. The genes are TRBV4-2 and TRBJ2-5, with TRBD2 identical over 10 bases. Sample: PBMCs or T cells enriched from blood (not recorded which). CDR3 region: CASSGLAEQETQYF. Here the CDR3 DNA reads TGTGCCAGCAGCGGACTAGCGGAGCAAGAGACCCAGTACTTC.